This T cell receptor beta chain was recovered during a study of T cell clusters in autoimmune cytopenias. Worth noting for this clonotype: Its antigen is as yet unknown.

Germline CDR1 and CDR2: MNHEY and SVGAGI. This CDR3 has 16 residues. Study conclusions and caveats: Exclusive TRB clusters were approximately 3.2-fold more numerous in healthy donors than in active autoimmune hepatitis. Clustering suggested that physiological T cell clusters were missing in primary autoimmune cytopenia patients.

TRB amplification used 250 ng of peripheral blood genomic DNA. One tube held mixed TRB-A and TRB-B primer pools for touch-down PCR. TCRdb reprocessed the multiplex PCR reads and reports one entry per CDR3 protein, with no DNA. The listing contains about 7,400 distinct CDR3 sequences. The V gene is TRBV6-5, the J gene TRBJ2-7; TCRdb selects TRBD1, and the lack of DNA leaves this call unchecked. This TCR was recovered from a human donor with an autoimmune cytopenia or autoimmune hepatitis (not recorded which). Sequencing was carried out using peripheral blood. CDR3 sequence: CASSHGTPSSSYEQYF.